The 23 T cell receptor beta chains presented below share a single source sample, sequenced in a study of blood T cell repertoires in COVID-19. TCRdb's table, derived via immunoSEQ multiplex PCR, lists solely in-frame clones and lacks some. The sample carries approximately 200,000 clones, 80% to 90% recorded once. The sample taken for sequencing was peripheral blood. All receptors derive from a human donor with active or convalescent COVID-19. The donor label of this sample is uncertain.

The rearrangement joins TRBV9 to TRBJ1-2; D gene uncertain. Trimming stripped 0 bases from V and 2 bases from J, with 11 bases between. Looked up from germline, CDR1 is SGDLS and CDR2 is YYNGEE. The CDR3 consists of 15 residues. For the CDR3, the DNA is TGTGCCAGCAGCGTAGAAGAGGGTGGAAACTATGGCTACACCTTC. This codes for CASSVEEGGNYGYTF.

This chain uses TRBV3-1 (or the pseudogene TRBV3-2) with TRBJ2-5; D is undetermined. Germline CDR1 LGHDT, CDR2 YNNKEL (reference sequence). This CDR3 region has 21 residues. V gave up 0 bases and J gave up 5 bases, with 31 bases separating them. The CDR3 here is CASSQERWSSTVRSPTETQYF. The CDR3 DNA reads TGTGCCAGCAGCCAAGAGAGATGGTCTTCAACGGTACGAAGCCCAACGGAGACCCAGTACTTC.

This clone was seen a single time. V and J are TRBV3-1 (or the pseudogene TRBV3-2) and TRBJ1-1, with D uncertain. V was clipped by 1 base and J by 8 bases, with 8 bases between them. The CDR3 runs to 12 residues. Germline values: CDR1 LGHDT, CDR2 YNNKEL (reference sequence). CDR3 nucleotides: TGTGCCAGCAGCCAAGCAGGCAGGGAAGCTTTCTTT. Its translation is CASSQAGREAFF.

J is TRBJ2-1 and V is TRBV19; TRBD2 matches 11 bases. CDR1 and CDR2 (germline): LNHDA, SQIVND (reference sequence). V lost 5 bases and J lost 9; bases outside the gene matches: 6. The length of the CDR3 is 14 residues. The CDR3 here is CASSSSGGRGEQFF. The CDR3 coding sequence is TGTGCCAGTAGTTCTAGCGGGGGGCGTGGTGAGCAGTTCTTC.

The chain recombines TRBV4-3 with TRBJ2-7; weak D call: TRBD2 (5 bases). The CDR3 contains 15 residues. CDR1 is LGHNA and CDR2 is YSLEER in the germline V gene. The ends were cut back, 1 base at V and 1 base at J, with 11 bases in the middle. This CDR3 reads CASSQGASGSYEQYF. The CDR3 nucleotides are TGCGCCAGCAGCCAAGGGGCCAGCGGATCCTACGAGCAGTACTTC.

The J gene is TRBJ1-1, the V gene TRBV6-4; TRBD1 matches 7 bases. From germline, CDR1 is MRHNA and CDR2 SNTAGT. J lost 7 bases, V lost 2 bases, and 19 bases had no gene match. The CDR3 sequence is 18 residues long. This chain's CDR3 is CASSDLPLSRQGWGEAFF. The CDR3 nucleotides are TGTGCCAGCAGTGACCTCCCACTCTCGCGACAGGGATGGGGTGAAGCTTTCTTT.

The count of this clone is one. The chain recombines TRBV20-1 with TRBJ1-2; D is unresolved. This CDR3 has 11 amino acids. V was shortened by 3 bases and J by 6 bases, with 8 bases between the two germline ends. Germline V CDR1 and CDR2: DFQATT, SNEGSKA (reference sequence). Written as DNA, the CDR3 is TGCAGTGCTAGTGACGGGGATGGCTACACCTTC. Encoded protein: CSASDGDGYTF.

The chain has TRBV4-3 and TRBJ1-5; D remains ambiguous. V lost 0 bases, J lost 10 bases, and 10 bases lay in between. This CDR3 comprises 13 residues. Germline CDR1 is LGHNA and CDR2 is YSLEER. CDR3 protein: CASSQEAGGPQHF. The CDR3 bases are TGCGCCAGCAGCCAAGAGGCGGGTGGCCCCCAGCATTTT.

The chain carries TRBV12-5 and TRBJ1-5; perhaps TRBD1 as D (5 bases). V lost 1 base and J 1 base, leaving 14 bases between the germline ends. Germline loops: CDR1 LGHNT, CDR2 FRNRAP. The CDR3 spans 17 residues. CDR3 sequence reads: CASGLGVGQGSNQPQHF. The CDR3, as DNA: TGTGCTAGTGGTTTGGGAGTGGGGCAGGGCAGCAATCAGCCCCAGCATTTT.

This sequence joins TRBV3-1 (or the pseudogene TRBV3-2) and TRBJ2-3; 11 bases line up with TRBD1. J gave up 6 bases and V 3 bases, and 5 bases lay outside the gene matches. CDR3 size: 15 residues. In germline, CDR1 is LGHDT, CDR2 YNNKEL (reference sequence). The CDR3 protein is CASSQSRDRGDTQYF. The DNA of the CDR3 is TGTGCCAGCAGCCAGAGCCGGGACAGGGGGGATACGCAGTATTTT.

Written as DNA, the CDR3 is TGTGCCAGCAGGAGGGGGGGGGCCAAAAACATTCAGTACTTC. This codes for CASRRGGAKNIQYF. This chain joins TRBV28 and TRBJ2-4; D possibly corresponds to TRBD2 (7 bases). The CDR3 runs to 14 residues. Germline loops: CDR1 MDHEN, CDR2 SYDVKM. The V end was cut by 6 bases, the J end by 1 base, with 10 bases between. Combining the CDR3 with reference TRBV28 and TRBJ2-4 gives the whole variable domain DVKVTQSSRYLVKRTGEKVFLECVQDMDHENMFWYRQDPGLGLRLIYFSYDVKMKEKGDIPEGYSVSREKKERFSLILESASTNQTSMYLCASRRGGAKNIQYFGAGTRLSVL.

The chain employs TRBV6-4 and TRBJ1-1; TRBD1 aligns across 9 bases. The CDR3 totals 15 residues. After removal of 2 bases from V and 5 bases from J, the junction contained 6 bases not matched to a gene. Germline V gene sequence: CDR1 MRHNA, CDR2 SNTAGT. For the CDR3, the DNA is TGTGCCAGCAGTGACCCCGGACAGGGGAGAACTGAAGCTTTCTTT. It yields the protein CASSDPGQGRTEAFF.

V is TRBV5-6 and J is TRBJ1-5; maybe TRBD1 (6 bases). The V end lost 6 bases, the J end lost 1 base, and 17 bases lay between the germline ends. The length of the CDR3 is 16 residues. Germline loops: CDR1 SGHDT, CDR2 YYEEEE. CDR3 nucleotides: TGTGCCAGCACCAATTCATCCAGGGGCAGCAATCAGCCCCAGCATTTT. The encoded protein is CASTNSSRGSNQPQHF.

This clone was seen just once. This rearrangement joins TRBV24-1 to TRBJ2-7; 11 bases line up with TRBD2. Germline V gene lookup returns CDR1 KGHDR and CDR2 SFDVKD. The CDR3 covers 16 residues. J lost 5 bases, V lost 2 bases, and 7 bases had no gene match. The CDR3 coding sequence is TGTGCCACCAGTGATTCCTTAGCGGGGGGGTTCAACGAGCAGTACTTC. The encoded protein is CATSDSLAGGFNEQYF.

This CDR3 is CATANYGYTF. Written as DNA, the CDR3 is TGTGCCACAGCGAACTATGGCTACACCTTC. The chain uses TRBV10-3 and TRBJ1-2; D gene ambiguous. Germline CDR1 reads ENHRY; CDR2 reads SYGVKD. The CDR3 consists of 10 residues. Trimming took off 10 bases at V and 2 bases at J, with 5 bases between the two ends.

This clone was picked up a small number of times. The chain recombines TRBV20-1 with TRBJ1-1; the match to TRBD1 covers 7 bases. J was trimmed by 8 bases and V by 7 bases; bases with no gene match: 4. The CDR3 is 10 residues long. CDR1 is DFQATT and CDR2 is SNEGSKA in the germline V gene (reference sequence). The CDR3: CSVGQQEAFF. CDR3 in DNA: TGCAGTGTGGGACAGCAAGAAGCTTTCTTT.

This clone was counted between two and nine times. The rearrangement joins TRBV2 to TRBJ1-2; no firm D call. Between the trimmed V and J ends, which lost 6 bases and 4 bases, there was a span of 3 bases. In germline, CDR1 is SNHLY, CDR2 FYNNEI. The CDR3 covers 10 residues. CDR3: CASSSYGYTF. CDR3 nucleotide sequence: TGTGCCAGCAGCAGCTATGGCTACACCTTC.

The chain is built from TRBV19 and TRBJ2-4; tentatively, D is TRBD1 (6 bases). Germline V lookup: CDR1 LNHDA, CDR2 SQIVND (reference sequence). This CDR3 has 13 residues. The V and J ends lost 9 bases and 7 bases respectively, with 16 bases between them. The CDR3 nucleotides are TGTGCCAGCCGCCGGGACACCTCGAACATTCAGTACTTC. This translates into CASRRDTSNIQYF.

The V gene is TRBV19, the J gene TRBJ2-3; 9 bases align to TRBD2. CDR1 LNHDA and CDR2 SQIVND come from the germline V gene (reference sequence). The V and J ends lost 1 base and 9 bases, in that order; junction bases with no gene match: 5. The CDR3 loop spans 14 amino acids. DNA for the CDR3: TGTGCCAGTAGTATAGGGGCGGGGGGGCTAACGCAGTATTTT. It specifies CASSIGAGGLTQYF.

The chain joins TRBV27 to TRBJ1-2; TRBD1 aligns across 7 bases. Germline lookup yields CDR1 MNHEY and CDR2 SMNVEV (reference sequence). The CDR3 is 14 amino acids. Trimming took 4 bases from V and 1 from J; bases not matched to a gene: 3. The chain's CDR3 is CASSSWDSNYGYTF. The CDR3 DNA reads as TGTGCCAGCAGTTCCTGGGACAGTAACTATGGCTACACCTTC.

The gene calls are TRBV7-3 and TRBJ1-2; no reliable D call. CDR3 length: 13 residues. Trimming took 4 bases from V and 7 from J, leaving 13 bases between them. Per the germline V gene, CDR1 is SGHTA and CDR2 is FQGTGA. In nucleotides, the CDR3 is TGTGCCAGCAGCTCCGGTCGGGAAGTTGGCTACACCTTC. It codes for CASSSGREVGYTF.

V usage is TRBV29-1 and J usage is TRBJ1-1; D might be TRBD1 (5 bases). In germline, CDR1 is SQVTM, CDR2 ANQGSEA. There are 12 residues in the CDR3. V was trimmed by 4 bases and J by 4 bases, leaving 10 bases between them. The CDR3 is CSVARQGTEAFF. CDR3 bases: TGCAGCGTTGCCAGGCAGGGCACTGAAGCTTTCTTT.

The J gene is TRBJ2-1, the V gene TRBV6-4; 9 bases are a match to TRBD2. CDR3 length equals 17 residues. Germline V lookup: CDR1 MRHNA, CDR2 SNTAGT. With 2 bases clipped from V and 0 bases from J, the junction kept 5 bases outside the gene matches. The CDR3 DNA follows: TGTGCCAGCAGTGACCGGCTAGCGGGACGCTCCTACAATGAGCAGTTCTTC. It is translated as CASSDRLAGRSYNEQFF.